The clone carrying this T cell receptor beta chain was counted a few times. The sample is drawn from a study of human T cells and chemical hapten exposure. Whole-study context: The variation in per-sample TCR yields arose mainly from small differences in pooled library volumes.

Germline V gene sequence: CDR1 SQVTM, CDR2 ANQGSEA. The CDR3 is 13 amino acids. Trimming pared 5 bases from V and 8 bases from J, leaving 18 bases between. Stated time point: patch test 3, about 24 weeks after DPC sensitization. Treatment described: therapeutic diphenylcyclopropenone sensitization with weekly scalp DPC. In TCRdb, the RACE reads were re-called with MiXCR into one record per CDR3 protein. The sample records under 200,000 distinct CDR3 sequences, 28% being singletons. The source material was whole blood, sampled in connection with sensitization to the hapten diphenylcyclopropenone (DPC). The clonotype originates from a woman under 30 with alopecia areata. Some clones in this sample may be carry-over from other donors' samples. The chain couples TRBV29-1 to TRBJ1-1, with a tentative D call TRBD1 (6 bases). This CDR3 is CSVPDGGGREAFF. The CDR3 region has the DNA TGCAGCGTTCCAGATGGTGGGGGCAGGGAAGCTTTCTTT.